These 16 T cell receptor beta chains were sequenced from one sample in a study of T-cell reconstitution after alpha-beta-depleted transplantation in children. The library targeted TCRbeta and was prepared with unique molecular identifiers. TCRdb re-called the PCR reads with MiXCR, one entry per CDR3 protein. Here the sample spans about 110,000 distinct CDR3 sequences, 20% to 25% being singletons. This sample comprised PBMCs, mostly from graft donor cells, obtained 180 days after TCRalphabeta/CD19-depleted stem cell transplant. The source is a male patient under 10 years old who had a stem cell transplant for chronic granulomatous disease, so the T cells may come from the graft donor.

The chain uses TRBV10-1 and TRBJ1-1; the match to TRBD1 covers 9 bases. CDR1 WNHNN and CDR2 SYGVQD come from the germline V gene (reference sequence). The CDR3 sequence is 14 residues long. V shed 3 bases and J 3 bases; nucleotides not matched to a gene: 2. The CDR3 region has the DNA TGCGCCAGCAGTGAAGACAGGGGGTACACTGAAGCTTTCTTT. It is translated as CASSEDRGYTEAFF.

This clonotype showed up just a few times. The genes are TRBV12-3 or TRBV12-4 and TRBJ2-4; 13 bases are shared with TRBD2. Unmatched junction bases numbered 1, after V lost 3 bases and J lost 8 bases. The CDR3 has 14 residues. The CDR3 DNA follows: TGTGCCAGCAGTTTTGGACTAGCGGGGGACATTCAGTACTTC. Protein: CASSFGLAGDIQYF.

CDR3 sequence: CASSKLQGEETQYF. CDR3 bases: TGTGCCAGCAGTAAACTTCAGGGAGAAGAGACCCAGTACTTC. The chain carries TRBV12-3 or TRBV12-4 and TRBJ2-5, with D possibly called TRBD1 or TRBD2 (5 bases each). The CDR3 length is 14 residues. The V end lost 5 bases, the J end lost 3 bases, and 13 bases lay between the germline ends.

Points on this clonotype: This may be a read error, as it is one base from a much larger clone. The chain recombines TRBV5-5 with TRBJ2-2; D call uncertain. Trimming removed 7 bases at V and 4 bases at J, with 11 bases between. The CDR3 is 13 residues long. Looked up from germline, CDR1 is SGHKS and CDR2 is YYEKEE (reference sequence). CDR3: CASGPGPTGELFF. The CDR3 coding sequence is TGTGCCAGCGGCCCTGGACCCACCGGGGAGCTGTTTTTT.

V is TRBV20-1 and J is TRBJ2-1, with D perhaps being TRBD1 or TRBD2 (5 bases each). The CDR3 loop spans 13 amino acids. V was pared by 6 bases and J by 2 bases, with 11 bases between. Per the germline V gene, CDR1 is DFQATT and CDR2 is SNEGSKA (reference sequence). This chain's CDR3 is CSAGTRTYNEQFF. In nucleotides, the CDR3 is TGCAGTGCCGGGACGAGAACCTACAATGAGCAGTTCTTC.

This rearrangement joins TRBV20-1 to TRBJ2-1; 7 nucleotides agree with TRBD2. The V segment lost 5 bases and the J segment 6 bases; nucleotides outside the gene matches: 16. The CDR3 is 16 residues long. Per germline, CDR1 DFQATT and CDR2 SNEGSKA (reference sequence). CDR3 DNA sequence: TGCAGTGCTCGACCACCCTTAGCGGGTGCCCTCAATGAGCAGTTCTTC. Protein: CSARPPLAGALNEQFF.

This clonotype came up a few times. CDR3 sequence reads: CASRMTGPGGQYF. The CDR3 nucleotides are TGCGCCAGCAGAATGACAGGGCCTGGTGGGCAGTACTTC. V usage is TRBV5-1 and J usage is TRBJ2-7, with 7 bases matching TRBD1. Looked up from germline, CDR1 is SGHRS and CDR2 is YFSETQ. V lost 5 bases, J lost 9 bases, and 11 bases stayed unmatched. CDR3 length: 13 amino acids.

This clonotype was seen just once. This chain uses TRBV7-3 with TRBJ2-3; perhaps TRBD2 as D (5 bases). This CDR3 contains 19 residues. In germline, CDR1 is SGHTA, CDR2 FQGTGA. Trimming took 5 bases from V and 1 from J, leaving 25 bases between them. The CDR3 nucleotides read TGTGCCAGCAGCCCTAACCCCGTCGGACGTGGGAGAGGCACAGATACGCAGTATTTT. Amino acid sequence: CASSPNPVGRGRGTDTQYF.

This clonotype was seen a handful of times. V gene TRBV7-6 combines with J gene TRBJ2-1, with a possible D match to TRBD2 (5 bases). This CDR3 has 13 amino acids. Germline CDR1 reads SGHVS; CDR2 reads FNYEAQ. V lost 5 bases, J lost 6 bases, and 11 bases lay in between. In DNA form, the CDR3 reads TGTGCCAGCAGCAACCTCGCGGGCAATGAGCAGTTCTTC. Protein product: CASSNLAGNEQFF.

In its sample, this clonotype was seen many times. V gene TRBV7-8 combines with J gene TRBJ2-2; D possibly corresponds to TRBD1 (6 bases). V was cut by 1 base and J by 4 bases, with 10 bases left in between. Germline values: CDR1 SGHVS, CDR2 FQNEAQ. This CDR3 comprises 15 residues. The CDR3 loop is CASSLDRAFTGELFF. CDR3 nucleotide sequence: TGTGCCAGCAGCTTAGACAGGGCCTTCACCGGGGAGCTGTTTTTT.

The sample holds many counts of this clonotype. The chain recombines TRBV7-2 with TRBJ1-6; unclear D gene. Germline loops: CDR1 SGHTA, CDR2 FQGNSA. V was shortened by 5 bases and J by 0 bases, with 8 bases between the two germline ends. The CDR3 covers 15 residues. The CDR3 coding sequence is TGTGCCAGCAGCGCCCAAACCTCCTATAATTCACCCCTCCACTTT. It is translated as CASSAQTSYNSPLHF.

This clonotype has at least ten counts. The chain couples TRBV20-1 to TRBJ2-3, with TRBD2 identical over 8 bases. The CDR3 has 14 residues. Germline V CDR1 and CDR2: DFQATT, SNEGSKA (reference sequence). J lost 6 bases, V lost 1 base, and 6 bases had no gene match. CDR3 DNA: TGCAGTGCTAGAGTGAAGCGGGAGAGGGATACGCAGTATTTT. This translates into CSARVKRERDTQYF.

The genes are TRBV7-9 and TRBJ2-1, with D perhaps matching TRBD1 or TRBD2 (5 bases each). The CDR3 is made up of 15 amino acids. Trimming stripped 5 bases from V and 4 bases from J, with 15 bases between. Germline loops: CDR1 SEHNR, CDR2 FQNEAQ (reference sequence). The CDR3 spells CASSLGDGRYNEQFF. The CDR3 DNA reads as TGTGCCAGCAGCCTCGGGGACGGACGATACAATGAGCAGTTCTTC.

This clonotype appeared a few times. V is TRBV20-1 and J is TRBJ2-3, with no clear D. This CDR3 spans 11 amino acids. With 4 bases removed from V and 5 bases from J, the gap between germline ends came to 7 bases. Per the germline V gene, CDR1 is DFQATT and CDR2 is SNEGSKA (reference sequence). The CDR3 DNA reads as TGCAGTGCTATAGGTGAAGATACGCAGTATTTT. Translating gives CSAIGEDTQYF.

This chain connects TRBV12-3 or TRBV12-4 to TRBJ2-7, with 11 nucleotides matching TRBD2. The CDR3 totals 13 residues. V lost 5 bases and J lost 10; bases outside the gene matches: 7. The CDR3: CASSTSGSPLQYF. The CDR3 bases are TGTGCCAGCAGTACTAGCGGGAGCCCACTACAGTACTTC.

The chain uses TRBV7-2 and TRBJ2-7, with D unclear. CDR3 length equals 15 residues. Trimming left V 1 base short and J 0 bases short, with 10 bases between. Germline V gene lookup returns CDR1 SGHTA and CDR2 FQGNSA. DNA for the CDR3: TGTGCCAGCAGCTTAGTTAAGGTCAGCTCCTACGAGCAGTACTTC. As protein: CASSLVKVSSYEQYF.